This T cell receptor beta chain stems from a study of cytomegalovirus exposure and HLA in healthy donors. In the PCR, 60 Vbeta and 13 Jbeta primers were used. Measured with immunoSEQ multiplex PCR; TCRdb has only the in-frame clones, and not every one. The data hold 150,000 to 200,000 clones, with 75% to 90% observed a single time. This clone was observed a few times. The CDR3 totals 18 residues. Trimming removed 2 bases from V and 1 base from J; junction bases left unmatched: 10. Germline V gene sequence: CDR1 MRHNA, CDR2 SNTAGT. This clonotype was sampled from a male donor in good health and CMV-seropositive. The chain carries TRBV6-4 and TRBJ1-5, with 8 positions matching TRBD1. The specimen sequenced was PBMCs. The CDR3: CASSDGTGWGWSNQPQHF. The CDR3, as DNA: TGTGCCAGCAGTGACGGGACAGGATGGGGTTGGAGCAATCAGCCCCAGCATTTT.